The 28 T cell receptor beta chains reported below all come from one sample, sequenced in a study of cytomegalovirus exposure and HLA in healthy donors. The PCR used 60 Vbeta and 13 Jbeta primers. The assay was immunoSEQ multiplex PCR, and TCRdb's table has in-frame clones only and misses some. The sample contains about 170,000 clones, around four fifths of which appear only once. The sequenced material came from PBMCs. The receptors were sampled from a female donor in good health and CMV-seronegative.

The V gene is TRBV6-1, the J gene TRBJ1-4, with 9 nucleotides matching TRBD1. Germline V CDR1 and CDR2: MNHNS, SASEGT. After removal of 2 bases from V and 3 bases from J, the junction contained 10 bases not matched to a gene. The CDR3 is 18 amino acids. CDR3 loop: CASSERDRVLSANEKLFF. CDR3 coding DNA: TGTGCCAGCAGTGAAAGGGACAGGGTTCTGTCGGCTAATGAAAAACTGTTTTTT.

The DNA of the CDR3 is TGTGCCAGCACCCTCCCAGGGGAGGGCACTGAAGCTTTCTTT. Amino acid sequence: CASTLPGEGTEAFF. This sequence joins TRBV28 and TRBJ1-1; a weak D match, TRBD1 (6 bases). Between the trimmed V and J ends, which lost 7 bases and 4 bases, there was a span of 16 bases. The germline gives CDR1 MDHEN, CDR2 SYDVKM. This CDR3 comprises 14 residues.

The rearrangement uses TRBV9 and TRBJ2-1; TRBD2 matches 11 bases. Germline CDR1 is SGDLS and CDR2 is YYNGEE. V lost 3 bases to trimming and J lost 3 bases; unmatched junction nucleotides: 8. The CDR3 has 17 residues. CDR3 residues: CASSEPLAGGIYNEQFF. DNA for the CDR3: TGTGCCAGCAGCGAACCCCTAGCGGGGGGAATCTACAATGAGCAGTTCTTC.

The sample holds a few counts of this clone. The genes are TRBV29-1 and TRBJ2-7, with 7 nucleotides matching TRBD1. The germline V gene has CDR1 SQVTM and CDR2 ANQGSEA. CDR3 length: 13 residues. The V gene end was trimmed by 4 bases and the J gene end by 3 bases; junction bases not matched to a gene: 6. The CDR3 DNA follows: TGCAGCGTTGCGGGGACAGAGATCTACGAGCAGTACTTC. Residues: CSVAGTEIYEQYF.

This clone came up a few times. The chain recombines TRBV4-1 with TRBJ2-7; 14 bases agree with TRBD2. CDR1 and CDR2 (germline): MGHRA, YSYEKL. The J segment lost 1 base and the V segment lost 3 bases, leaving 8 bases of the junction unmatched. The CDR3 is 18 residues long. In nucleotides, the CDR3 is TGCGCCAGCAGCCAGGGACTAGCGGGGGTCGGCATTTCCTACGAGCAGTACTTC. Its protein is CASSQGLAGVGISYEQYF.

CDR3 DNA: TGTGCCAGCAGTGCCCCTTACAATGAGCAGTTCTTC. The encoded protein is CASSAPYNEQFF. This chain uses TRBV2 with TRBJ2-1; D gene uncertain. Germline V CDR1 and CDR2: SNHLY, FYNNEI. The V and J ends lost 4 bases and 4 bases respectively, with 5 bases between them. This CDR3 contains 12 residues. The variable domain in full, with the rest retrieved from reference TRBV2 and TRBJ2-1, is EPEVTQTPSHQVTQMGQEVILRCVPISNHLYFYWYRQILGQKVEFLVSFYNNEISEKSEIFDDQFSVERPDGSNFTLKIRSTKLEDSAMYFCASSAPYNEQFFGPGTRLTVL.

The rearrangement links TRBV2 to TRBJ2-5; D call uncertain. The V and J ends lost 1 base and 5 bases respectively, with 11 bases between them. Germline assignment: CDR1 SNHLY and CDR2 FYNNEI. This CDR3 is built from 14 residues. For the CDR3, the DNA is TGTGCCAGCAGTGAAGGTCCGTTTGGCGAGACCCAGTACTTC. Encoded protein: CASSEGPFGETQYF.

The V gene is TRBV9, the J gene TRBJ2-5; the match to TRBD2 covers 14 bases. The germline gives CDR1 SGDLS, CDR2 YYNGEE. The CDR3 consists of 18 residues. Trimming removed 4 bases from V and 0 bases from J; junction bases left unmatched: 8. CDR3 residues: CASSPGTSGGAYQETQYF. CDR3 bases: TGTGCCAGCAGCCCAGGGACTAGCGGGGGAGCGTACCAAGAGACCCAGTACTTC.

The J gene is TRBJ2-2, the V gene TRBV7-2; 9 bases match TRBD1. Germline lookup yields CDR1 SGHTA and CDR2 FQGNSA. V was pared by 5 bases and J by 2 bases, with 3 bases of the junction left unmatched. This CDR3 region has 15 residues. CDR3 DNA: TGTGCCAGCAGCCCGACAGGGGGTAACACCGGGGAGCTGTTTTTT. It specifies CASSPTGGNTGELFF. Complete variable domain (other parts from reference TRBV7-2 and TRBJ2-2): GAGVSQSPSNKVTEKGKDVELRCDPISGHTALYWYRQSLGQGLEFLIYFQGNSAPDKSGLPSDRFSAERTGGSVSTLTIQRTQQEDSAVYLCASSPTGGNTGELFFGEGSRLTVL.

The CDR3 nucleotides are TGTGCCAGCCTCCAAGAGACTTACACAGATACGCAGTATTTT. Encoded protein: CASLQETYTDTQYF. This chain uses TRBV5-6 with TRBJ2-3; D remains ambiguous. The CDR3 contains 14 residues. V lost 7 bases and J 2 bases, leaving 14 bases between the germline ends. Germline-derived CDR1 and CDR2 are SGHDT and YYEEEE.

The gene calls are TRBV5-4 and TRBJ1-4, with D unresolved. The CDR3 covers 13 residues. CDR1 is SGHNT, CDR2 YYREEE, per germline (reference sequence). V was shortened by 4 bases and J by 3 bases, with 7 bases between the two germline ends. The CDR3 DNA sequence: TGTGCCAGCAGCGACGGGTCTAATGAAAAACTGTTTTTT. Protein sequence: CASSDGSNEKLFF. The full variable domain, its missing parts supplied by reference TRBV5-4 and TRBJ1-4, is ETGVTQSPTHLIKTRGQQVTLRCSSQSGHNTVSWYQQALGQGPQFIFQYYREEENGRGNFPPRFSGLQFPNYSSELNVNALELDDSALYLCASSDGSNEKLFFGSGTQLSVL.

The chain combines TRBV7-6 with TRBJ2-5; no reliable D call. CDR3 length equals 12 residues. CDR1 SGHVS and CDR2 FNYEAQ come from the germline V gene. V was pared by 4 bases and J by 4 bases, with 7 bases between. In DNA, the CDR3 is TGTGCCAGCAGCTCCAGAGGAGAGACCCAGTACTTC. Protein sequence: CASSSRGETQYF. The complete variable domain, with remaining parts taken from reference TRBV7-6 and TRBJ2-5, reads GAGVSQSPRYKVTKRGQDVALRCDPISGHVSLYWYRQALGQGPEFLTYFNYEAQQDKSGLPNDRFSAERPEGSISTLTIQRTEQRDSAMYRCASSSRGETQYFGPGTRLLVL.

The chain carries TRBV18 and TRBJ1-5; TRBD1 matches 7 bases. Germline-derived CDR1 and CDR2 are KGHSH and LQKENI. The CDR3 contains 14 residues. Trimming removed 4 bases from V and 2 bases from J; junction bases left unmatched: 2. The CDR3 protein is CASSLGQGNQPQHF. DNA for the CDR3: TGTGCCAGCTCACTCGGACAGGGCAATCAGCCCCAGCATTTT.

The genes are TRBV4-1 and TRBJ2-5; no clear D gene. The germline V gene has CDR1 MGHRA and CDR2 YSYEKL. The CDR3 loop spans 15 amino acids. Trimming shortened V by 0 bases and J by 0 bases, and 8 bases separated the two germline ends. The CDR3 loop reads CASSQDTRYQETQYF. The CDR3 DNA sequence: TGCGCCAGCAGCCAAGATACGAGATACCAAGAGACCCAGTACTTC.

This chain uses TRBV5-1 with TRBJ2-7; maybe TRBD2 (6 bases). The CDR3 length is 14 residues. Germline V lookup: CDR1 SGHRS, CDR2 YFSETQ. Trimming pared 1 base from V and 3 bases from J, leaving 11 bases between. The CDR3 loop reads CASSLTGSNYEQYF. Written as DNA, the CDR3 is TGCGCCAGCAGCTTGACCGGGAGTAACTACGAGCAGTACTTC. Together with reference TRBV5-1 and TRBJ2-7, the CDR3 gives the full variable domain: KAGVTQTPRYLIKTRGQQVTLSCSPISGHRSVSWYQQTPGQGLQFLFEYFSETQRNKGNFPGRFSGRQFSNSRSEMNVSTLELGDSALYLCASSLTGSNYEQYFGPGTRLTVT.

V gene TRBV10-2 combines with J gene TRBJ1-3, with 9 nucleotides matching TRBD1. J gave up 3 bases and V 0 bases, and 3 bases lay outside the gene matches. Germline-derived CDR1 and CDR2 are WSHSY and SAAADI. The CDR3 spans 16 residues. The CDR3 sequence: CASSESGGQGGNTIYF. The CDR3 DNA follows: TGCGCCAGCAGTGAGTCCGGGGGACAGGGTGGAAACACCATATATTTT.

The V and J genes are TRBV28 and TRBJ1-5; D ambiguous. Trimming stripped 5 bases from V and 5 bases from J, with 16 bases between. The CDR3 has 15 amino acids. Germline CDR1 is MDHEN and CDR2 is SYDVKM. CDR3 amino acids: CASSTYGTVDQPQHF. In DNA, the CDR3 is TGTGCCAGCAGTACCTACGGCACAGTCGATCAGCCCCAGCATTTT.

The chain joins TRBV5-1 to TRBJ2-7; TRBD2 might be the D (5 bases). Trimming removed 0 bases at V and 5 bases at J, with 15 bases between. CDR3 length: 15 residues. Germline V lookup: CDR1 SGHRS, CDR2 YFSETQ. The chain's CDR3 is CASSLDVGEGNEQYF. CDR3 nucleotide sequence: TGCGCCAGCAGCTTGGATGTGGGAGAAGGAAACGAGCAGTACTTC.

The chain is built from TRBV19 and TRBJ1-5, with 10 bases fitting TRBD1. The germline V gene has CDR1 LNHDA and CDR2 SQIVND (reference sequence). This CDR3 is 15 amino acids long. V lost 6 bases, J lost 2 bases, and 4 bases stayed unmatched. CDR3 amino acids: CASSLGTGGNQPQHF. The DNA of the CDR3 is TGTGCCAGTAGCCTAGGGACAGGGGGCAATCAGCCCCAGCATTTT.

The chain links TRBV27 to TRBJ2-7, with D uncertain. This CDR3 has 15 amino acids. V gave up 2 bases and J gave up 2 bases, with 13 bases separating them. CDR1 is MNHEY, CDR2 SMNVEV, per germline (reference sequence). CDR3 amino acids: CASSLLPGRAYEQYF. The CDR3 DNA is TGTGCCAGCAGTTTACTTCCGGGTCGGGCCTACGAGCAGTACTTC.

The V and J genes are TRBV6-5 and TRBJ2-3; the match to TRBD2 covers 7 bases. CDR3 length equals 15 residues. From germline, CDR1 is MNHEY and CDR2 SVGAGI. The V segment lost 6 bases and the J segment 4 bases; nucleotides outside the gene matches: 10. The CDR3 sequence: CASRRSGAGSDTQYF. The CDR3, as DNA: TGTGCCAGCAGAAGAAGCGGGGCAGGGTCAGATACGCAGTATTTT.

This clone was observed once. The same CDR3 is also encoded by other DNA sequences in this sample. The chain employs TRBV5-1 and TRBJ2-5; possible D gene TRBD1, 6 bases. The CDR3 runs 14 residues. Germline V gives CDR1 SGHRS, CDR2 YFSETQ. Trimming removed 1 base from V and 4 bases from J, with 11 bases in between. CDR3 region: CASSLSRGGETQYF. Written as DNA, the CDR3 is TGCGCCAGCAGCTTGTCCAGGGGTGGAGAGACCCAGTACTTC. The full variable domain, with the rest looked up from reference TRBV5-1 and TRBJ2-5, is KAGVTQTPRYLIKTRGQQVTLSCSPISGHRSVSWYQQTPGQGLQFLFEYFSETQRNKGNFPGRFSGRQFSNSRSEMNVSTLELGDSALYLCASSLSRGGETQYFGPGTRLLVL.

This chain uses TRBV4-3 with TRBJ1-4; 7 bases match TRBD1. The length of the CDR3 is 16 residues. V lost 3 bases, J lost 11 bases, and 15 bases stayed unmatched. Germline V gene data show CDR1 as LGHNA and CDR2 as YSLEER. CDR3 loop: CASSHGSQGQARKLFF. CDR3 nucleotides: TGCGCCAGCAGCCACGGGTCACAGGGGCAAGCGCGGAAACTGTTTTTT.

This clone was recorded once. The J gene is TRBJ2-5, the V gene TRBV18, with TRBD2 matching over 11 bases. The germline gives CDR1 KGHSH, CDR2 LQKENI. J was trimmed by 2 bases and V by 5 bases; bases with no gene match: 4. The CDR3 is 15 residues long. The CDR3: CASSRLAGGQETQYF. CDR3 nucleotide sequence: TGTGCCAGCTCAAGGCTAGCGGGGGGTCAAGAGACCCAGTACTTC.

The V and J genes are TRBV29-1 and TRBJ1-4; no reliable D call. Trimming pared 5 bases from V and 8 bases from J, leaving 9 bases between. The CDR3 is made up of 11 amino acids. CDR1 is SQVTM, CDR2 ANQGSEA, per germline. CDR3 amino acids: CSVWTLEKLFF. As DNA, the CDR3 is TGCAGCGTTTGGACTCTCGAAAAACTGTTTTTT.

This clone was seen just once. The rearrangement links TRBV28 to TRBJ2-5, with 7 bases fitting TRBD2. The CDR3 runs 15 residues. The trim removed 2 bases at V and 5 bases at J, leaving 8 bases unmatched. Per germline, CDR1 MDHEN and CDR2 SYDVKM. The CDR3 nucleotides read TGTGCCAGCAGTTTAAAGGGGCGGGAGTGGGAGACCCAGTACTTC. Amino acids: CASSLKGREWETQYF.

The rearrangement joins TRBV30 to TRBJ2-5, with D perhaps TRBD2 (5 bases). The CDR3 runs to 14 residues. Germline assignment: CDR1 GTSNPN and CDR2 SVGIG (reference sequence). V lost 2 bases and J lost 4, with 14 bases in between. The CDR3 DNA sequence: TGTGCCTGGAGTCCTACCGGGATGGGAGAGACCCAGTACTTC. It is translated as CAWSPTGMGETQYF.

The CDR3 sequence: CASSLDRRSYEQYF. CDR3 nucleotide sequence: TGCGCCAGCAGCTTGGACAGGCGGTCCTACGAGCAGTACTTC. The gene calls are TRBV5-1 and TRBJ2-7; D may be TRBD1 (5 bases). This CDR3 comprises 14 residues. Trimming took off 0 bases at V and 1 base at J, with 8 bases between the two ends. Germline CDR1 and CDR2: SGHRS and YFSETQ.